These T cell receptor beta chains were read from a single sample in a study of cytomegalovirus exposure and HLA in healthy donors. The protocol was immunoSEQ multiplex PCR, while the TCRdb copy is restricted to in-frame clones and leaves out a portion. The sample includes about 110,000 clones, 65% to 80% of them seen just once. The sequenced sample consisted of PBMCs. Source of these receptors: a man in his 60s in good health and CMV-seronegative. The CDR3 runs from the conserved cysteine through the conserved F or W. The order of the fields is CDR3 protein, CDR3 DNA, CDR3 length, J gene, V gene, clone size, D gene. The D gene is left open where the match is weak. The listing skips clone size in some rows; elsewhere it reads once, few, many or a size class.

CSVGDSGNQPQHF | TGCAGCGTTGGGGACAGTGGCAATCAGCCCCAGCATTTT | 13 | TRBJ1-5 | TRBV29-1 | NA | TRBD1
CASSPLQGRNSPLHF | TGTGCCAGCAGCCCTCTACAGGGCCGTAATTCACCCCTCCACTTT | 15 | TRBJ1-6 | TRBV5-6 | NA | NA
CASTGRTGDQPQHF | TGTGCCAGCACCGGTAGGACAGGGGATCAGCCCCAGCATTTT | 14 | TRBJ1-5 | TRBV27 | NA | TRBD1
CASSRDSSYNSPLHF | TGTGCCAGCAGTAGGGACAGCTCCTATAATTCACCCCTCCACTTT | 15 | TRBJ1-6 | TRBV6-5 | NA | TRBD1
CASSYEGSIETQYF | TGCGCCAGCAGCTACGAGGGATCGATCGAGACCCAGTACTTC | 14 | TRBJ2-5 | TRBV5-1 | NA | NA
CASSVAGTGTVRTEAFF | TGTGCCAGCAGTGTCGCCGGGACAGGGACCGTGAGAACTGAAGCTTTCTTT | 17 | TRBJ1-1 | TRBV6-1 | few | TRBD1
CASSLSGHTRDTQYF | TGTGCCAGCAGCTTATCCGGACACACACGAGATACGCAGTATTTT | 15 | TRBJ2-3 | TRBV7-9 | NA | NA
CASSPGAEAFF | TGTGCCAGCTCACCAGGGGCAGAAGCTTTCTTT | 11 | TRBJ1-1 | TRBV18 | few | NA
CAWRAKRGGQETQYF | TGTGCCTGGAGGGCTAAGCGGGGGGGACAAGAGACCCAGTACTTC | 15 | TRBJ2-5 | TRBV30 | NA | TRBD2
CASSYGGKNTEAFF | TGTGCCAGCAGTTACGGGGGCAAGAACACTGAAGCTTTCTTT | 14 | TRBJ1-1 | TRBV6-5 | NA | NA
CASSATGGTYNEQFF | TGTGCCAGCAGCGCGACAGGGGGCACCTACAATGAGCAGTTCTTC | 15 | TRBJ2-1 | TRBV13 | NA | TRBD1
CASSLSFEQYF | TGTGCCAGCAGCTTATCATTCGAGCAGTACTTC | 11 | TRBJ2-7 | TRBV7-2 | once | NA
CAISEQGVGNQPQHF | TGTGCCATCAGCGAACAGGGGGTCGGAAATCAGCCCCAGCATTTT | 15 | TRBJ1-5 | TRBV10-3 | NA | TRBD1
CASSPRFVQQFF | TGTGCCAGCAGCCCCCGGTTCGTGCAGCAGTTCTTC | 12 | TRBJ2-1 | TRBV7-2 | NA | NA
CASSQQLTQYF | TGTGCCAGCAGCCAACAACTAACGCAGTATTTT | 11 | TRBJ2-3 | TRBV7-9 | once | NA
CASRTGTGAYEQYF | TGTGCCAGCAGGACCGGGACAGGAGCCTACGAGCAGTACTTC | 14 | TRBJ2-7 | TRBV6-5 | NA | TRBD1
CASSRLGWRETQYF | TGTGCCAGCAGCCGACTTGGCTGGCGGGAGACCCAGTACTTC | 14 | TRBJ2-5 | TRBV4-2 | once | NA
CSVFRNTIYF | TGCAGCGTTTTCAGAAACACCATATATTTT | 10 | TRBJ1-3 | TRBV29-1 | NA | NA
CASSVGTGGDTGELFF | TGTGCCAGCAGCGTCGGGACAGGGGGCGACACCGGGGAGCTGTTTTTT | 16 | TRBJ2-2 | TRBV9 | NA | TRBD1
CASSLGGTGPRPEAFF | TGCGCCAGCAGCTTGGGCGGGACAGGGCCCAGGCCTGAAGCTTTCTTT | 16 | TRBJ1-1 | TRBV5-1 | NA | TRBD1
CASSLRGGEPPFHEQFF | TGTGCCAGCAGTTTACGCGGGGGAGAGCCACCCTTTCATGAGCAGTTCTTC | 17 | TRBJ2-1 | TRBV28 | once | TRBD2
CASSLDRDPEAFF | TGCGCCAGCAGCTTGGACAGGGACCCTGAAGCTTTCTTT | 13 | TRBJ1-1 | TRBV5-1 | NA | NA
CASPWGGKETQYF | TGTGCCAGCCCCTGGGGGGGGAAAGAGACCCAGTACTTC | 13 | TRBJ2-5 | TRBV11-3 | once | TRBD2
CASSPQAGTGGGYTF | TGTGCCAGCAGTCCCCAAGCCGGGACAGGGGGCGGCTACACCTTC | 15 | TRBJ1-2 | TRBV6-1 | few | TRBD1
CASSFTSGGWETQYF | TGTGCCAGCAGCTTCACCAGCGGGGGGTGGGAGACCCAGTACTTC | 15 | TRBJ2-5 | TRBV7-3 | NA | TRBD2
CASSSSTGDTDTQYF | TGTGCCAGCAGTTCCTCGACTGGAGACACAGATACGCAGTATTTT | 15 | TRBJ2-3 | TRBV6-5 | NA | NA
CASSYSRHISGNTIYF | TGTGCCAGCAGTTACTCAAGACATATCTCTGGAAACACCATATATTTT | 16 | TRBJ1-3 | TRBV6-5 | NA | NA
CASSLQGDHGNTIYF | TGTGCCAGCAGCTTACAGGGGGATCATGGAAACACCATATATTTT | 15 | TRBJ1-3 | TRBV5-4 | NA | TRBD1
CASSPPGLAGAPQETQYF | TGTGCCAGCTCACCTCCGGGACTAGCGGGGGCGCCTCAAGAGACCCAGTACTTC | 18 | TRBJ2-5 | TRBV18 | NA | TRBD2
CASINRRRTGELFF | TGTGCCAGCATCAACAGACGTAGAACCGGGGAGCTGTTTTTT | 14 | TRBJ2-2 | TRBV28 | NA | NA
CASSIEGLAGLDEQFF | TGTGCCAGTAGTATAGAGGGACTAGCGGGACTCGATGAGCAGTTCTTC | 16 | TRBJ2-1 | TRBV19 | NA | TRBD2
CASRRDRGEHYEQYF | TGTGCCAGCAGACGGGACAGGGGAGAGCATTACGAGCAGTACTTC | 15 | TRBJ2-7 | TRBV2 | NA | TRBD1